This record looks at one T cell receptor beta chain sequence and its context. This sample is part of a study of blood T cells in healthy people across ages. Together with a sample-barcoded 5' primer, a J-beta primer mix was included in a second PCR lasting about 6 to 12 cycles. The template-switch adaptor, which had 12 random nucleotides, put a tag on each cDNA molecule. TCRdb ran MiXCR on the 5' RACE reads and lists one entry per CDR3 protein. This sample has fewer than 1,200,000 distinct CDR3 sequences, with about 23% found just once. CDR1 and CDR2 (germline): SQVTM, ANQGSEA. This CDR3 is built from 11 residues. The V end lost 7 bases, the J end lost 5 bases, and 11 bases lay between the germline ends. This sample was also put to use in a study of T cells of mothers and their children. Per that study: There were over 9.5 million TCR beta CDR3 reads from each mother and several million from each child. An overlap that was slightly higher, though non-significant, was seen in related mother-child pairs versus unrelated pairs.

The source of this sequence is a girl aged 2-10 years in good health. Material: blood. The chain links TRBV29-1 to TRBJ1-2, with D uncertain. The CDR3 sequence is CSARTPYGYTF. In DNA, the CDR3 is TGCAGCGCTCGTACCCCTTATGGCTACACCTTC. Supplemented by reference TRBV29-1 and TRBJ1-2, the full variable domain reads SAVISQKPSRDICQRGTSLTIQCQVDSQVTMMFWYRQQPGQSLTLIATANQGSEATYESGFVIDKFPISRPNLTFSTLTVSNMSPEDSSIYLCSARTPYGYTFGSGTRLTVV.